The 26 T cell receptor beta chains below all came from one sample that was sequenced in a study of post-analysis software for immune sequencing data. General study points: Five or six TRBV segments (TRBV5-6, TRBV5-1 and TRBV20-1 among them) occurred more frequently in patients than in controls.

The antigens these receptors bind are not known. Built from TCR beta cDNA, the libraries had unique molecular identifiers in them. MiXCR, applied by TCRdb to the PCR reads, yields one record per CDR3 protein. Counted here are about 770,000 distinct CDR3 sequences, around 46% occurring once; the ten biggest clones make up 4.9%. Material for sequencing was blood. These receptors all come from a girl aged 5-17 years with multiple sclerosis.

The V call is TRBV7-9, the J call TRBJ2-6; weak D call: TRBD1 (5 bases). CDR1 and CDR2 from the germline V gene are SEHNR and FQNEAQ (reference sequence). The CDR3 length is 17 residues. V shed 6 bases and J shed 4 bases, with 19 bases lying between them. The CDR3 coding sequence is TGTGCCAGCAGGCATATAGGGGTTGGGTCCGGGGCCAACGTCCTGACTTTC. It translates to CASRHIGVGSGANVLTF.

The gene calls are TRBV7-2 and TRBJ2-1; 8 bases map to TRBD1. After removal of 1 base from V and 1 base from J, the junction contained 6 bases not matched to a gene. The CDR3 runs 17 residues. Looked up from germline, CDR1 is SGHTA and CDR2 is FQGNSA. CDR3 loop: CASSLGTGMGSYNEQFF. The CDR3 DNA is TGTGCCAGCAGCTTAGGGACAGGGATGGGATCCTACAATGAGCAGTTCTTC.

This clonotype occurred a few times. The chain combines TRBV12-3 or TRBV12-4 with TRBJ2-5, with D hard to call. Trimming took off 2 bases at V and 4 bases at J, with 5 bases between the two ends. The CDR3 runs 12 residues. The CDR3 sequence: CASSLLSETQYF. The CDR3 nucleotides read TGTGCCAGCAGTTTACTTTCAGAGACCCAGTACTTC.

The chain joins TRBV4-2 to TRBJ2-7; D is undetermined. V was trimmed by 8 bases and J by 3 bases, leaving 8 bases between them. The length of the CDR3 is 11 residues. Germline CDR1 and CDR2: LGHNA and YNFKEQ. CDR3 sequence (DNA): TGTGCCAGCGCCGACGACTACGAGCAGTACTTC. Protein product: CASADDYEQYF.

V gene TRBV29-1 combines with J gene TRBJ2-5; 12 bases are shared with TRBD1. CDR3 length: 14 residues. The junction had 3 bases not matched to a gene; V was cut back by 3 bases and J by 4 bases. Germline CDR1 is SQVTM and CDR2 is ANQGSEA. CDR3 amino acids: CSVEGQGARETQYF. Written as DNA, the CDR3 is TGCAGCGTTGAGGGACAGGGGGCTAGAGAGACCCAGTACTTC.

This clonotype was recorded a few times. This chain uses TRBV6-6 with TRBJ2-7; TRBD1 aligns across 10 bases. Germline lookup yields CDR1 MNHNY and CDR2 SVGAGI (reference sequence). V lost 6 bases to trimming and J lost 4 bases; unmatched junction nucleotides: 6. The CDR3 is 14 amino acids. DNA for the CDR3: TGTGCCAGCAGCCAGACAGGGGGCTTGTACGAGCAGTACTTC. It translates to CASSQTGGLYEQYF.

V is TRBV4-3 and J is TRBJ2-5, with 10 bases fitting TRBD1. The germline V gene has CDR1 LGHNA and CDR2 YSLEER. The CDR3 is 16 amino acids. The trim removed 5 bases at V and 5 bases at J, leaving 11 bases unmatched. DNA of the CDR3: TGCGCCAGCAGCGGTGAGACGGGACAGGGGACGGAGACCCAGTACTTC. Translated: CASSGETGQGTETQYF.

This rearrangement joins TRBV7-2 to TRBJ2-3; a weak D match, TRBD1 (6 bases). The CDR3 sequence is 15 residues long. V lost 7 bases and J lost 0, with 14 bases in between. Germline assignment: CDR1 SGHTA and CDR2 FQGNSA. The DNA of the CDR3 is TGTGCCAGCATGCCCAAGGGGGTCAGCACAGATACGCAGTATTTT. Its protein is CASMPKGVSTDTQYF.

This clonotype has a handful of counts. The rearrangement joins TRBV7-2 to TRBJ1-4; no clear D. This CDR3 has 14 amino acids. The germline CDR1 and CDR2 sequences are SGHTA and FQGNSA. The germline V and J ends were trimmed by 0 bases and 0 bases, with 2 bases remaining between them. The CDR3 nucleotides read TGTGCCAGCAGCTTAGCCGCAACTAATGAAAAACTGTTTTTT. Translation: CASSLAATNEKLFF.

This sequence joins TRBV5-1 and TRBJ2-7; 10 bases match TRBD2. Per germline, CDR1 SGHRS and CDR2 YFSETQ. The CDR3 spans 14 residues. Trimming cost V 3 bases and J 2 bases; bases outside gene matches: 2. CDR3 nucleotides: TGCGCCAGCAGCTCCGGGACTAGCGCCTACGAGCAGTACTTC. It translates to CASSSGTSAYEQYF.

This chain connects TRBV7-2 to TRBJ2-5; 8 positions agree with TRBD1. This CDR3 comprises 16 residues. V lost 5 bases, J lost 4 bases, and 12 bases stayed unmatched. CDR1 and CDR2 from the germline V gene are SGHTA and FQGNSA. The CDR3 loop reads CASSPVPTGELETQYF. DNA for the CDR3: TGTGCCAGCAGCCCCGTGCCGACAGGGGAATTAGAGACCCAGTACTTC.

CDR3 nucleotide sequence: TGCAGTGCTAGAGCTGGGGCGGATGAGCAGTTCTTC. This codes for CSARAGADEQFF. V and J are TRBV20-1 and TRBJ2-1; D is perhaps TRBD1 (5 bases). Per germline, CDR1 DFQATT and CDR2 SNEGSKA (reference sequence). The CDR3 consists of 12 residues. Trimming stripped 1 base from V and 8 bases from J, with 9 bases between.

CDR3 region: CASSHDFSSYEQYF. For the CDR3, the DNA is TGTGCCAGCAGTCACGACTTCAGCTCCTACGAGCAGTACTTC. The genes are TRBV12-3 or TRBV12-4 and TRBJ2-7; D is undetermined. Trimming removed 5 bases from V and 0 bases from J, with 11 bases in between. The CDR3 is 14 residues long.

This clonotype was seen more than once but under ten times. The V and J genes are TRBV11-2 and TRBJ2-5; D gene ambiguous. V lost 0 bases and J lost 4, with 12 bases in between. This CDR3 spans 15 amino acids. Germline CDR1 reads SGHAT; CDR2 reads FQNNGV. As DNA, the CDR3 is TGTGCCAGCAGCTTAGATCCCCGCGTAAGAGAGACCCAGTACTTC. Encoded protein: CASSLDPRVRETQYF.

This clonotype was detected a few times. The CDR3 here is CASSSADGLGDTEAFF. CDR3 coding DNA: TGTGCCAGCAGTTCCGCGGACGGCCTAGGAGACACTGAAGCTTTCTTT. The V call is TRBV6-5, the J call TRBJ1-1; D uncertain. This CDR3 is built from 16 residues. From germline, CDR1 is MNHEY and CDR2 SVGAGI. V lost 4 bases and J 3 bases, leaving 18 bases between the germline ends.

The CDR3 here is CASSPRVDYGYTF. As DNA, the CDR3 is TGTGCCAGCAGCCCTAGGGTCGACTATGGCTACACCTTC. V usage is TRBV2 and J usage is TRBJ1-2; D unclear. V shed 6 bases and J shed 3 bases, with 11 bases lying between them. Germline V gene sequence: CDR1 SNHLY, CDR2 FYNNEI. CDR3 length: 13 residues. Complete variable domain (other parts from reference TRBV2 and TRBJ1-2): EPEVTQTPSHQVTQMGQEVILRCVPISNHLYFYWYRQILGQKVEFLVSFYNNEISEKSEIFDDQFSVERPDGSNFTLKIRSTKLEDSAMYFCASSPRVDYGYTFGSGTRLTVV.

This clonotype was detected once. CDR3 DNA: TGTGCCAGCAGTTTATACCGGGGCCGCCCCACAGATACGCAGTATTTT. This sequence encodes CASSLYRGRPTDTQYF. This chain links TRBV28 with TRBJ2-3; D tentatively reads TRBD1 or TRBD2 (5 bases each). Germline lookup yields CDR1 MDHEN and CDR2 SYDVKM. The germline V and J ends were trimmed by 1 base and 2 bases, with 13 bases remaining between them. The length of the CDR3 is 16 residues.

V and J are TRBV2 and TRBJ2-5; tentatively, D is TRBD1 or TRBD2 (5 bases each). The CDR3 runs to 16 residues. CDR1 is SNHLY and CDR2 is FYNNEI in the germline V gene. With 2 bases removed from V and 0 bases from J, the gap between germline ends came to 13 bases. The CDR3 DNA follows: TGTGCCAGCAGTGAAAGAACAGGAGGTTACCAAGAGACCCAGTACTTC. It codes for CASSERTGGYQETQYF.

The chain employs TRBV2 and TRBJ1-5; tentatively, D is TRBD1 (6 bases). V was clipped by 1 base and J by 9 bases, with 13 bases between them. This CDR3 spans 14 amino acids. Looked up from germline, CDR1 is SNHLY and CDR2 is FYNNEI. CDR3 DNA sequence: TGTGCCAGCAGTGAAGGGCAGGGGCTACGGCCCCAGCATTTT. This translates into CASSEGQGLRPQHF.

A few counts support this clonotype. The CDR3 loop is CSVRLSGTDTQYF. The CDR3 nucleotides are TGCAGCGTCCGACTCTCAGGGACAGATACGCAGTATTTT. The chain carries TRBV29-1 and TRBJ2-3; D is perhaps TRBD1 (5 bases). V gave up 6 bases and J gave up 3 bases, with 13 bases separating them. Per germline, CDR1 SQVTM and CDR2 ANQGSEA. This CDR3 is built from 13 residues.

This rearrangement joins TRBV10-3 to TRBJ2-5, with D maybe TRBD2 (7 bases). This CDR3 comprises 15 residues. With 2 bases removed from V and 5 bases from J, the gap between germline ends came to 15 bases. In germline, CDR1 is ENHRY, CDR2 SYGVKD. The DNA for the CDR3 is TGTGCCATCAGTGAGAGGGGGGGCCTCGGGGAGACCCAGTACTTC. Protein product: CAISERGGLGETQYF.

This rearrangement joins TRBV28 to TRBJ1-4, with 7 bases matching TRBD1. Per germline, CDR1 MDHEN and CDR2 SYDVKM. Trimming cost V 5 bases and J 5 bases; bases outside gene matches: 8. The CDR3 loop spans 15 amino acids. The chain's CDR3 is CASSDREGINEKLFF. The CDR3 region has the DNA TGTGCCAGCAGTGACAGGGAAGGGATAAATGAAAAACTGTTTTTT.

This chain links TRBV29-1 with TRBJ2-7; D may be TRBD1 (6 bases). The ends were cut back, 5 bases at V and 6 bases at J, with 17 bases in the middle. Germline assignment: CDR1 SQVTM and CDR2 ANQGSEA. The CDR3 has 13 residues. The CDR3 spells CSVLRGTSVEQYF. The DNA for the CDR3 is TGCAGCGTTCTTCGTGGGACATCGGTCGAGCAGTACTTC.

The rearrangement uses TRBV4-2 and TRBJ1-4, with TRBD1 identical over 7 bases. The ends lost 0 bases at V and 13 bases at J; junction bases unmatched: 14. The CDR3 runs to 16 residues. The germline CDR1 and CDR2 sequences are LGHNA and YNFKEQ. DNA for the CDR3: TGTGCCAGCAGCCAAGAACAGGGGTGGGCTCGGCGAAGACTGTTTTTT. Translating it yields CASSQEQGWARRRLFF.

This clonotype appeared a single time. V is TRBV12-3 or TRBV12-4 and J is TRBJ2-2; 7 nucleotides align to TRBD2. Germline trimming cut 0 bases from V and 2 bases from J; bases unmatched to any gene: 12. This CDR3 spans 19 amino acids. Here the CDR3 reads CASSLAASGALINTGELFF. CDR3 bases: TGTGCCAGCAGTTTAGCGGCTAGCGGAGCACTAATAAACACCGGGGAGCTGTTTTTT.

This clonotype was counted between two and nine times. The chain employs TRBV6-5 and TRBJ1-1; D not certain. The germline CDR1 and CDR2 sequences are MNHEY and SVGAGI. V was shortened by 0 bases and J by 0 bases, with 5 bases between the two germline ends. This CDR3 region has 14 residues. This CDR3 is CASSYSELNTEAFF. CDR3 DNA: TGTGCCAGCAGTTACTCGGAGTTGAACACTGAAGCTTTCTTT.